This T cell receptor (beta chain) was recorded in a study of T cells in Graves' hyperthyroidism and ophthalmopathy. V lost 6 bases to trimming and J lost 11 bases, with 11 bases between them. The CDR3 is 11 amino acids. Researchers amplified the TCR beta CDR3 regions from RNA transcripts. In the first-round RT-PCR of the TCR CDR3, the HTBI primer set was used. TCRdb ran MiXCR on the multiplex PCR reads and lists one entry per CDR3 protein. Of a few hundred thousand distinct CDR3 sequences in the sample, about half are singletons; the top ten hold approximately 7.5%. This receptor was identified in a woman aged 18-30 years with Graves' hyperthyroidism. This chain joins TRBV12-3 or TRBV12-4 and TRBJ1-5; D remains ambiguous. Sequencing was carried out using peripheral blood or thyroid tissue (not recorded which). The CDR3 DNA sequence: TGTGCCAGCAGCCAAGCCGGAGCCCAGCATTTT. It encodes CASSQAGAQHF.